The 5 T cell receptor beta chains reported below all come from one sample, sequenced in a study of T cell responses to AZD1222 COVID-19 vaccine. Measured with immunoSEQ multiplex PCR; TCRdb has only the in-frame clones, and not every one. Of some 86,000 clones in the sample, approximately 80% were seen once. The sequencing here drew on peripheral blood, taken on day 0 of AZD1222 vaccination. These TCRs come from an adult in good health.

The chain uses TRBV2 and TRBJ1-5, with 7 positions matching TRBD1. The V segment lost 6 bases and the J segment 7 bases; nucleotides outside the gene matches: 9. CDR1 and CDR2 from the germline V gene are SNHLY and FYNNEI. CDR3 length: 14 amino acids. The chain's CDR3 is CASSPRGARQPQHF. The CDR3 DNA follows: TGTGCCAGCAGCCCCAGGGGGGCTCGACAGCCCCAGCATTTT.

This clone was detected only a few times. J is TRBJ1-5 and V is TRBV9; the match to TRBD1 covers 7 bases. With 0 bases clipped from V and 5 bases from J, the junction kept 5 bases outside the gene matches. Germline values: CDR1 SGDLS, CDR2 YYNGEE. This CDR3 is built from 15 residues. Here the CDR3 reads CASSVGWQGDQPQHF. In DNA form, the CDR3 reads TGTGCCAGCAGCGTAGGGTGGCAGGGGGATCAGCCCCAGCATTTT.

The chain carries TRBV30 and TRBJ1-5, with TRBD1 as a possible D gene (6 bases). CDR3 length: 15 residues. V was cut by 0 bases and J by 6 bases, with 15 bases left in between. Germline CDR1 is GTSNPN and CDR2 is SVGIG (reference sequence). This CDR3 reads CAWSVQGGMVQPQHF. The DNA of the CDR3 is TGTGCCTGGAGTGTACAAGGGGGTATGGTTCAGCCCCAGCATTTT.

The chain links TRBV7-2 to TRBJ2-2; TRBD1 aligns across 8 bases. The V segment lost 3 bases and the J segment 1 base; nucleotides outside the gene matches: 4. From germline, CDR1 is SGHTA and CDR2 FQGNSA. The CDR3 extends over 16 amino acids. The CDR3 nucleotides read TGTGCCAGCAGCTTCTCCGGGACAGGGAACACCGGGGAGCTGTTTTTT. Its protein is CASSFSGTGNTGELFF.

This clone occurred a few times. The genes are TRBV4-2 and TRBJ2-2; perhaps TRBD2 as D (5 bases). The CDR3 loop spans 15 amino acids. Germline CDR1 is LGHNA and CDR2 is YNFKEQ. Trimming stripped 3 bases from V and 5 bases from J, with 13 bases between. CDR3 in amino acids: CASSQRTGGTGELFF. DNA of the CDR3: TGTGCCAGCAGCCAGAGGACTGGCGGGACCGGGGAGCTGTTTTTT.